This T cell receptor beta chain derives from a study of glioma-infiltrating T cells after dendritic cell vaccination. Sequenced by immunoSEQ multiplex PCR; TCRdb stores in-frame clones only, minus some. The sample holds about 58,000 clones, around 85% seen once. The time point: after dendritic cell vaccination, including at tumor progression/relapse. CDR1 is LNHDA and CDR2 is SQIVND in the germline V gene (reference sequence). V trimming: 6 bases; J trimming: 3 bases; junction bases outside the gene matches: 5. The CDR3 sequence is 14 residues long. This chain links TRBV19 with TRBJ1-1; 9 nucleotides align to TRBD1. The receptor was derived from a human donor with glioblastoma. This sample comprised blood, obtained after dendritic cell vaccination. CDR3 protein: CASSQDRGDTEAFF. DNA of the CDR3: TGTGCCAGTAGCCAGGACAGGGGAGACACTGAAGCTTTCTTT.